One and the same sample provided the 15 T cell receptor beta chains below, sequenced in a study of OX40 agonist ivuxolimab in advanced cancers. Repertoires were generated with immunoSEQ multiplex PCR, while TCRdb's copy carries only in-frame clones and drops some. The repertoire includes about 77,000 clones, 94% of them detected once, and about 20% sits in the top ten. The material sequenced was CD4+ or CD8+ T cells sorted from blood, taken in a trial of the OX40 agonist ivuxolimab. These receptors were obtained from an adult with an advanced solid tumor such as melanoma, head and neck, liver or kidney cancer.

The rearrangement links TRBV6-5 to TRBJ2-2; D remains unclear. The CDR3 consists of 13 residues. The germline V gene encodes CDR1 MNHEY and CDR2 SVGAGI. V was pared by 5 bases and J by 3 bases, with 7 bases between. DNA of the CDR3: TGTGCCAGCAGTGAATACTACACCGGGGAGCTGTTTTTT. Amino acid sequence: CASSEYYTGELFF.

The chain uses TRBV6-5 and TRBJ2-3; 7 bases map to TRBD1. Germline V lookup: CDR1 MNHEY, CDR2 SVGAGI. CDR3 length: 16 amino acids. V was pared by 4 bases and J by 2 bases, with 9 bases of the junction left unmatched. CDR3 sequence reads: CASSSSGTDYTDTQYF. CDR3 in DNA: TGTGCCAGCAGTTCCTCCGGGACAGACTACACAGATACGCAGTATTTT.

J is TRBJ1-2 and V is TRBV5-6, with D maybe TRBD1 (5 bases). This CDR3 spans 15 amino acids. Per the germline V gene, CDR1 is SGHDT and CDR2 is YYEEEE. The ends were cut back, 0 bases at V and 2 bases at J, with 11 bases in the middle. CDR3: CASSLGWGANYGYTF. The CDR3 DNA reads TGTGCCAGCAGCTTGGGGTGGGGCGCCAACTATGGCTACACCTTC. The full variable domain, in which reference TRBV5-6 and TRBJ1-2 provide the parts outside the CDR3, is DAGVTQSPTHLIKTRGQQVTLRCSPKSGHDTVSWYQQALGQGPQFIFQYYEEEERQRGNFPDRFSGHQFPNYSSELNVNALLLGDSALYLCASSLGWGANYGYTFGSGTRLTVV.

The J gene is TRBJ2-1, the V gene TRBV11-2, with D possibly being TRBD2 (6 bases). The CDR3 length is 12 residues. Germline CDR1 reads SGHAT; CDR2 reads FQNNGV. With 4 bases removed from V and 9 bases from J, the gap between germline ends came to 10 bases. CDR3 nucleotides: TGTGCCAGCAGCTCTACCGGGGGTGAGCAGTTCTTC. Encoded protein: CASSSTGGEQFF.

J is TRBJ2-7 and V is TRBV28; D may be TRBD1 (6 bases). CDR1 and CDR2 from the germline V gene are MDHEN and SYDVKM. Trimming took 6 bases from V and 4 from J, leaving 10 bases between them. This CDR3 has 12 residues. The CDR3 spells CASSLQGYEQYF. The CDR3 DNA follows: TGTGCCAGCAGCCTCCAGGGGTACGAGCAGTACTTC. Based on the CDR3 plus reference TRBV28 and TRBJ2-7, the full variable domain is DVKVTQSSRYLVKRTGEKVFLECVQDMDHENMFWYRQDPGLGLRLIYFSYDVKMKEKGDIPEGYSVSREKKERFSLILESASTNQTSMYLCASSLQGYEQYFGPGTRLTVT.

The V and J genes are TRBV5-6 and TRBJ2-7; 10 bases map to TRBD1. This CDR3 comprises 14 residues. With V trimmed by 3 bases and J by 9 bases, 9 bases remained unmatched. Germline assignment: CDR1 SGHDT and CDR2 YYEEEE. Written as DNA, the CDR3 is TGTGCCAGCAGCTATGGGACAGGGGTTTTGGGGCAGTACTTC. Translation: CASSYGTGVLGQYF.

The chain uses TRBV15 and TRBJ2-7; D remains unclear. V lost 0 bases and J lost 3, with 6 bases in between. Per the germline V gene, CDR1 is LNHNV and CDR2 is YYDKDF (reference sequence). This CDR3 is built from 13 residues. CDR3 coding DNA: TGTGCCACCAGCAGAGATGGGGACTACGAGCAGTACTTC. It is translated as CATSRDGDYEQYF.

The chain employs TRBV10-3 and TRBJ1-5; possibly TRBD1 for D (5 bases). Germline V gene data show CDR1 as ENHRY and CDR2 as SYGVKD. With 2 bases removed from V and 3 bases from J, the gap between germline ends came to 14 bases. The CDR3 runs 16 residues. CDR3 amino acids: CAISETHRGTNQPQHF. The CDR3, as DNA: TGTGCCATCAGTGAGACCCATCGGGGCACCAATCAGCCCCAGCATTTT.

This chain uses TRBV28 with TRBJ1-4, with unresolved D. The CDR3 spans 17 residues. V dropped 0 bases and J dropped 7 bases, with 18 bases sitting between them. Germline lookup yields CDR1 MDHEN and CDR2 SYDVKM. CDR3 loop: CASSLWQEVYGGEKLFF. CDR3 coding DNA: TGTGCCAGCAGTTTATGGCAGGAAGTGTATGGAGGTGAAAAACTGTTTTTT.

This clone appeared a single time. The J gene is TRBJ1-5, the V gene TRBV6-1; D is possibly TRBD1 (6 bases). Trimming removed 10 bases from V and 7 bases from J, with 17 bases in between. The CDR3 is 13 amino acids. Germline V gives CDR1 MNHNS, CDR2 SASEGT. In nucleotides, the CDR3 is TGTGCCACCAACAACAGGGAAATGCAGCCCCAGCATTTT. Encoded protein: CATNNREMQPQHF.

This rearrangement joins TRBV6-5 to TRBJ2-5; 7 bases agree with TRBD2. There are 15 residues in the CDR3. V was clipped by 0 bases and J by 1 base; unmatched bases: 2. Germline V CDR1 and CDR2: MNHEY, SVGAGI. CDR3 amino acids: CASSYSTSPQETQYF. The CDR3 nucleotides read TGTGCCAGCAGTTACTCGACTAGCCCCCAAGAGACCCAGTACTTC.

V is TRBV5-4 and J is TRBJ2-4; D unclear. This CDR3 has 14 amino acids. CDR1 is SGHNT, CDR2 YYREEE, per germline (reference sequence). The V end lost 0 bases, the J end lost 0 bases, and 4 bases lay between the germline ends. This chain's CDR3 is CASSLVQAKNIQYF. DNA for the CDR3: TGTGCCAGCAGCTTGGTTCAAGCCAAAAACATTCAGTACTTC.

The V call is TRBV4-1, the J call TRBJ2-7; a possible D gene is TRBD2 (6 bases). The germline V and J ends were trimmed by 3 bases and 3 bases, with 15 bases remaining between them. Germline V gene sequence: CDR1 MGHRA, CDR2 YSYEKL. CDR3 size: 15 residues. Here the CDR3 reads CASSHRDSPNYEQYF. The CDR3 DNA sequence: TGCGCCAGCAGCCACCGGGACTCACCAAACTACGAGCAGTACTTC.

The V and J genes are TRBV10-2 and TRBJ2-7; D is perhaps TRBD1 (6 bases). The germline gives CDR1 WSHSY, CDR2 SAAADI. The CDR3 is made up of 16 amino acids. The V gene lost 2 bases and the J gene lost 3 bases, with 17 bases spanning the gap. In DNA form, the CDR3 reads TGCGCCAGCAGTGAGCCGACAACCTACAGGGACTACGAGCAGTACTTC. It is translated as CASSEPTTYRDYEQYF.

In this sample, this clone turned up once. The chain uses TRBV5-1 and TRBJ2-2; 7 bases fit TRBD1. V was clipped by 4 bases and J by 6 bases; unmatched bases: 9. Looked up from germline, CDR1 is SGHRS and CDR2 is YFSETQ. The CDR3 runs 15 residues. CDR3 region: CASSQKDRVPGELFF. Here the CDR3 DNA reads TGCGCCAGCAGCCAAAAAGACAGGGTCCCCGGGGAGCTGTTTTTT. The variable domain in full, with the rest retrieved from reference TRBV5-1 and TRBJ2-2, is KAGVTQTPRYLIKTRGQQVTLSCSPISGHRSVSWYQQTPGQGLQFLFEYFSETQRNKGNFPGRFSGRQFSNSRSEMNVSTLELGDSALYLCASSQKDRVPGELFFGEGSRLTVL.